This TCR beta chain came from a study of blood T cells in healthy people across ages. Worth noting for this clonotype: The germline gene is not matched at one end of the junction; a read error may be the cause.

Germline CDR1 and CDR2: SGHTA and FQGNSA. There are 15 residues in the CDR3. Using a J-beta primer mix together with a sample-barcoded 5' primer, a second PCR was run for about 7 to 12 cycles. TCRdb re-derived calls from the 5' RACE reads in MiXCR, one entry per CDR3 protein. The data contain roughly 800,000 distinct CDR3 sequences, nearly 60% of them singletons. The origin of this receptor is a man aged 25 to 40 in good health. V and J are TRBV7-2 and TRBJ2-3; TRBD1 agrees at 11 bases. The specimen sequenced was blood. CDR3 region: CAGRPTGQGADTQYF. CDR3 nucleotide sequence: TGTGCCGGCAGACCAACGGGACAGGGGGCAGATACGCAGTATTTT.